This passage covers 30 T cell receptor beta chains from one sample sequenced in a study of T cells after yellow fever vaccination. TCRdb redid the calling of the 5' RACE reads with MiXCR, one entry per CDR3 protein. The sample lists 250,000 to 300,000 distinct CDR3 sequences, around 4.9% seen once, with 3% to 4% in the top ten. Sequencing used CD4+ T cells sorted from PBMCs, obtained on the day of the yellow fever booster vaccination. These receptors were obtained from a young man who received the YFV17D yellow fever vaccine.

This clonotype has only a few counts. The rearrangement uses TRBV6-5 and TRBJ1-6; D remains ambiguous. V was clipped by 6 bases and J by 0 bases, with 9 bases between them. From germline, CDR1 is MNHEY and CDR2 SVGAGI. The CDR3 consists of 15 residues. The CDR3 DNA sequence: TGTGCCAGCAGCAGTAAGAGCTCCTATAATTCACCCCTCCACTTT. Translation: CASSSKSSYNSPLHF.

The chain joins TRBV5-5 to TRBJ1-1; no clear D gene. CDR1 is SGHKS and CDR2 is YYEKEE in the germline V gene (reference sequence). V was clipped by 6 bases and J by 1 base, with 16 bases between them. This CDR3 spans 15 amino acids. The CDR3 sequence is CASNARARGNTEAFF. The CDR3 region has the DNA TGTGCCAGCAACGCCCGAGCAAGAGGGAACACTGAAGCTTTCTTT. Combining the CDR3 with reference TRBV5-5 and TRBJ1-1 gives the whole variable domain DAGVTQSPTHLIKTRGQQVTLRCSPISGHKSVSWYQQVLGQGPQFIFQYYEKEERGRGNFPDRFSARQFPNYSSELNVNALLLGDSALYLCASNARARGNTEAFFGQGTRLTVV.

This clonotype was seen ten or more times. The V call is TRBV29-1, the J call TRBJ2-5, with TRBD2 identical over 8 bases. With V trimmed by 7 bases and J by 3 bases, 4 bases remained unmatched. This CDR3 spans 12 amino acids. Germline CDR1 is SQVTM and CDR2 is ANQGSEA. Here the CDR3 DNA reads TGCAGCGCGGGGGGGGCGAAAGAGACCCAGTACTTC. Residues: CSAGGAKETQYF.

This clonotype was seen ten or more times. This chain joins TRBV5-1 and TRBJ2-7, with D possibly matching TRBD1 (5 bases). The germline gives CDR1 SGHRS, CDR2 YFSETQ. V lost 4 bases and J 4 bases, leaving 9 bases between the germline ends. The CDR3 consists of 12 residues. Here the CDR3 DNA reads TGCGCCAGCAGCGAGGACATTTACGAGCAGTACTTC. This translates into CASSEDIYEQYF.

This chain connects TRBV19 to TRBJ1-5; D is unclear. This CDR3 has 15 amino acids. Germline loops: CDR1 LNHDA, CDR2 SQIVND (reference sequence). The germline V and J ends were trimmed by 1 base and 4 bases, with 11 bases remaining between them. CDR3 DNA sequence: TGTGCCAGTAGTATAGTAGGCAGCACGAATCAGCCCCAGCATTTT. This codes for CASSIVGSTNQPQHF.

This chain links TRBV7-9 with TRBJ2-5; TRBD1 agrees at 9 bases. The V gene end was trimmed by 5 bases and the J gene end by 5 bases; junction bases not matched to a gene: 12. In germline, CDR1 is SEHNR, CDR2 FQNEAQ (reference sequence). The CDR3 sequence is 16 residues long. DNA for the CDR3: TGTGCCAGCAGCGTACGGGGACAGGGAATCCGGGAGACCCAGTACTTC. Translating gives CASSVRGQGIRETQYF.

This clonotype was seen at least ten times. The rearrangement links TRBV12-3 or TRBV12-4 to TRBJ1-5; no definite D call. V lost 1 base and J lost 6, with 4 bases in between. CDR3 length: 12 residues. In DNA, the CDR3 is TGTGCCAGCAGTTTAGTCATTCAGCCCCAGCATTTT. Its protein is CASSLVIQPQHF.

This clonotype was counted between two and nine times. The chain uses TRBV4-2 and TRBJ2-1; D perhaps matches TRBD2 (5 bases). CDR1 is LGHNA and CDR2 is YNFKEQ in the germline V gene. CDR3 size: 13 residues. The V and J ends lost 0 bases and 13 bases respectively, with 13 bases between them. The CDR3 bases are TGTGCCAGCAGCCAAGAAAAGGGAGCCCAACAGTTCTTC. Amino acid sequence: CASSQEKGAQQFF.

This clonotype was observed a few times. The chain uses TRBV7-3 and TRBJ2-2; weak D call: TRBD1 (5 bases). This CDR3 region has 15 residues. Germline V CDR1 and CDR2: SGHTA, FQGTGA. Deletions cut 1 base from V and 5 bases from J, with 11 bases between. This CDR3 is CASSLRQGWTGELFF. In nucleotides, the CDR3 is TGTGCCAGCAGCTTAAGGCAGGGATGGACCGGGGAGCTGTTTTTT. Full variable domain (rest looked up from reference TRBV7-3 and TRBJ2-2): GAGVSQTPSNKVTEKGKYVELRCDPISGHTALYWYRQSLGQGPEFLIYFQGTGAADDSGLPNDRFFAVRPEGSVSTLKIQRTERGDSAVYLCASSLRQGWTGELFFGEGSRLTVL.

This clonotype was counted many times. V usage is TRBV5-1 and J usage is TRBJ2-5; 7 bases map to TRBD2. There are 13 residues in the CDR3. Germline-derived CDR1 and CDR2 are SGHRS and YFSETQ. V gave up 1 base and J gave up 5 bases; unmatched junction bases: 2. CDR3 loop: CASSLLAAETQYF. As DNA, the CDR3 is TGCGCCAGCAGCTTGCTAGCGGCGGAGACCCAGTACTTC.

This clonotype was seen ten or more times. One end of the junction is discordant with germline, which a read error may explain. The genes are TRBV7-9 and TRBJ2-5; D is ambiguous. The CDR3 is 10 residues long. CDR1 is SEHNR, CDR2 FQNEAQ, per germline (reference sequence). The chain's CDR3 is CASHQETQYF. Written as DNA, the CDR3 is TGTGCCAGCCACCAGGAGACCCAGTACTTC. Variable domain in full (rest from reference TRBV7-9 and TRBJ2-5): DTGVSQNPRHKITKRGQNVTFRCDPISEHNRLYWYRQTLGQGPEFLTYFQNEAQLEKSRLLSDRFSAERPKGSFSTLEIQRTEQGDSAMYLCASHQETQYFGPGTRLLVL.

The CDR3 loop reads CAIRGSEPPLHF. CDR3 DNA sequence: TGTGCCATCAGGGGCAGCGAGCCACCCCTCCACTTT. This chain uses TRBV10-3 with TRBJ1-6; D remains unclear. Trimming cost V 6 bases and J 11 bases, with 11 bases left between them. The V gene's germline CDR1 is ENHRY and CDR2 SYGVKD. The CDR3 spans 12 residues.

The chain uses TRBV30 and TRBJ1-1, with a tentative D call TRBD1 (5 bases). The germline gives CDR1 GTSNPN, CDR2 SVGIG (reference sequence). V lost 8 bases to trimming and J lost 6 bases, with 16 bases between them. The CDR3 is made up of 12 amino acids. The CDR3 loop is CALDRGAAEAFF. CDR3 nucleotides: TGTGCCCTGGATAGGGGTGCGGCTGAAGCTTTCTTT. The variable domain in full, with the rest retrieved from reference TRBV30 and TRBJ1-1, is SQTIHQWPATLVQPVGSPLSLECTVEGTSNPNLYWYRQAAGRGLQLLFYSVGIGQISSEVPQNLSASRPQDRQFILSSKKLLLSDSGFYLCALDRGAAEAFFGQGTRLTVV.

This clonotype has ten or more counts. An end of the junction does not agree with germline; a read error may underlie this. The chain has TRBV5-1 and TRBJ2-7; D gene uncertain. Germline V gene sequence: CDR1 SGHRS, CDR2 YFSETQ. This CDR3 is 11 amino acids long. CDR3 region: CASSLAGEQYF. As DNA, the CDR3 is TGTGCCAGCAGCTTAGCTGGCGAGCAGTACTTC.

The chain joins TRBV5-1 to TRBJ2-5; D is unresolved. The length of the CDR3 is 15 residues. The germline V and J ends were trimmed by 4 bases and 4 bases, with 17 bases remaining between them. Germline lookup yields CDR1 SGHRS and CDR2 YFSETQ. The CDR3 sequence is CASSQLAGNLETQYF. DNA of the CDR3: TGCGCCAGCAGCCAACTGGCTGGGAATTTAGAGACCCAGTACTTC.

J is TRBJ1-5 and V is TRBV6-1; TRBD1 aligns across 8 bases. Germline loops: CDR1 MNHNS, CDR2 SASEGT. After removal of 3 bases from V and 2 bases from J, the junction contained 3 bases not matched to a gene. The CDR3 has 15 residues. In nucleotides, the CDR3 is TGTGCCAGCAGTGACCAGACAGGGGGCAATCAGCCCCAGCATTTT. It translates to CASSDQTGGNQPQHF.

This clonotype was observed at least ten times. One end of the junction does not line up with germline, which may come from a read error. The rearrangement joins TRBV5-1 to TRBJ2-5; tentatively, D is TRBD2 (5 bases). Germline loops: CDR1 SGHRS, CDR2 YFSETQ. The CDR3 consists of 14 residues. The CDR3 reads CASSLRRSQETQYF. The CDR3 DNA is TGTGCCAGCAGCTTAAGGAGGTCCCAAGAGACCCAGTACTTC. Combining the CDR3 with reference TRBV5-1 and TRBJ2-5 gives the whole variable domain KAGVTQTPRYLIKTRGQQVTLSCSPISGHRSVSWYQQTPGQGLQFLFEYFSETQRNKGNFPGRFSGRQFSNSRSEMNVSTLELGDSALYLCASSLRRSQETQYFGPGTRLLVL.

In its sample, this clonotype was seen a few times. The gene calls are TRBV7-2 and TRBJ1-2, with D possibly being TRBD1 (6 bases). Germline values: CDR1 SGHTA, CDR2 FQGNSA. V gave up 1 base and J gave up 5 bases, with 11 bases separating them. CDR3 length: 14 amino acids. The CDR3 DNA reads as TGTGCCAGCAGCTTAGACGGGGGGCCATATGGCTACACCTTC. Protein sequence: CASSLDGGPYGYTF.

The chain uses TRBV4-3 and TRBJ2-7; D is uncertain. Trimming removed 1 base from V and 2 bases from J, with 15 bases in between. The germline V gene encodes CDR1 LGHNA and CDR2 YSLEER. The CDR3 runs to 16 residues. CDR3 in DNA: TGCGCCAGCAGCCAAGGATTCGTAGGACGGCCCTACGAGCAGTACTTC. Protein: CASSQGFVGRPYEQYF.

The rearrangement links TRBV6-1 to TRBJ2-1; tentative D call: TRBD1 (6 bases). The V gene's germline CDR1 is MNHNS and CDR2 SASEGT. V gave up 1 base and J gave up 10 bases, with 14 bases separating them. The CDR3 has 14 residues. CDR3 region: CASSEVGGLREQFF. CDR3 sequence (DNA): TGTGCCAGCAGTGAAGTTGGGGGCCTCAGGGAGCAGTTCTTC.

This sequence joins TRBV5-1 and TRBJ2-5; the D is unclear. The CDR3 runs 14 residues. CDR1 and CDR2 (germline): SGHRS, YFSETQ. V lost 4 bases and J 5 bases, leaving 15 bases between the germline ends. As DNA, the CDR3 is TGCGCCAGCAGCACAGACCAAGTGCACGAGACCCAGTACTTC. Its protein is CASSTDQVHETQYF. Supplemented by reference TRBV5-1 and TRBJ2-5, the full variable domain reads KAGVTQTPRYLIKTRGQQVTLSCSPISGHRSVSWYQQTPGQGLQFLFEYFSETQRNKGNFPGRFSGRQFSNSRSEMNVSTLELGDSALYLCASSTDQVHETQYFGPGTRLLVL.

This clonotype was recorded many times. For the CDR3, the DNA is TGTGCCATCAGTGATCGGAATAGGACGCCAAACATTCAGTACTTC. This encodes CAISDRNRTPNIQYF. The V and J genes are TRBV10-3 and TRBJ2-4; no clear D. Germline-derived CDR1 and CDR2 are ENHRY and SYGVKD. Trimming cost V 3 bases and J 6 bases, with 15 bases left between them. This CDR3 spans 15 amino acids.

The CDR3 here is CSARQPGQGYYGYTF. CDR3 DNA sequence: TGCAGTGCTAGGCAACCGGGACAGGGGTACTATGGCTACACCTTC. This chain uses TRBV20-1 with TRBJ1-2, with 10 bases matching TRBD1. CDR1 is DFQATT and CDR2 is SNEGSKA in the germline V gene (reference sequence). The V and J ends lost 3 bases and 3 bases, in that order; junction bases with no gene match: 7. The CDR3 contains 15 residues.

This rearrangement joins TRBV4-2 to TRBJ1-2; tentatively, D is TRBD1 (5 bases). Germline V CDR1 and CDR2: LGHNA, YNFKEQ. CDR3 length equals 15 residues. Trimming stripped 0 bases from V and 8 bases from J, with 16 bases between. CDR3 bases: TGTGCCAGCAGCCAAGAGGACAACTCCAGACGGGGCTACACCTTC. Translation gives CASSQEDNSRRGYTF.

The V gene is TRBV27, the J gene TRBJ2-1, with 7 bases matching TRBD1. Losses at the gene ends were 6 bases for V and 3 bases for J; bases not matched to a gene: 11. The germline gives CDR1 MNHEY, CDR2 SMNVEV (reference sequence). There are 16 residues in the CDR3. For the CDR3, the DNA is TGTGCCAGCAGGCCTCCGGGACAGAGGGACTACAATGAGCAGTTCTTC. It is translated as CASRPPGQRDYNEQFF.

This clonotype was recorded many times. The chain uses TRBV5-1 and TRBJ2-5, with a weak D call TRBD1 (7 bases). Germline lookup yields CDR1 SGHRS and CDR2 YFSETQ. The CDR3 loop spans 15 amino acids. Trimming pared 3 bases from V and 4 bases from J, leaving 16 bases between. CDR3 coding DNA: TGCGCCAGCAGCTATGGATTCCAGGGGGGAGAGACCCAGTACTTC. The encoded protein is CASSYGFQGGETQYF.

Written as DNA, the CDR3 is TGTGCCAGCAACACAGGGGACTACGAGCAGTACGTC. This codes for CASNTGDYEQYV. The chain combines TRBV28 with TRBJ2-7; 7 nucleotides align to TRBD1. The trim removed 7 bases at V and 3 bases at J, leaving 3 bases unmatched. CDR1 is MDHEN and CDR2 is SYDVKM in the germline V gene. The CDR3 has 12 residues.

J is TRBJ2-2 and V is TRBV19; D gene uncertain. V was clipped by 2 bases and J by 6 bases, with 7 bases between them. The CDR3 is 13 residues long. CDR1 is LNHDA, CDR2 SQIVND, per germline (reference sequence). CDR3 bases: TGTGCCAGTAGTATAAGGGATCCCGGGGAGCTGTTTTTT. Translated, it gives CASSIRDPGELFF.

This clonotype has more than one count but fewer than ten. The genes are TRBV4-3 and TRBJ2-2; D remains unclear. The ends were cut back, 0 bases at V and 1 base at J, with 12 bases in the middle. Per germline, CDR1 LGHNA and CDR2 YSLEER. This CDR3 spans 17 amino acids. The CDR3 protein is CASSQDVETLNTGELFF. CDR3 bases: TGCGCCAGCAGCCAAGATGTGGAGACTCTGAACACCGGGGAGCTGTTTTTT.

The rearrangement uses TRBV27 and TRBJ2-1; D is perhaps TRBD1 (5 bases). CDR1 and CDR2 from the germline V gene are MNHEY and SMNVEV (reference sequence). The CDR3 loop spans 15 amino acids. V was clipped by 2 bases and J by 11 bases, with 19 bases between them. CDR3 in amino acids: CASSLDDSWIPKQFF. The CDR3 bases are TGTGCCAGCAGTTTAGACGACAGCTGGATCCCAAAGCAGTTCTTC.